The T cell receptor beta chain under discussion was sequenced for a study of vaccination effects on CD4 cells after COVID-19. Before sequencing took place, the ViraFEST assay used viral peptide pools to expand antigen-specific CD4+ T cells. Isolation of CD4+ T cells took place after less than twelve days of culture. The person acquired a PCR-confirmed SARS-CoV-2 infection between March and December 2020. This CDR3 has 16 residues. Germline CDR1 reads SEHNR; CDR2 reads FQNEAQ (reference sequence). With 0 bases clipped from V and 2 bases from J, the junction kept 1 base outside the gene matches. The table lists this clone with a few counts. No antigen is known for it. Only in-frame clones appear in the TCRdb table, and some are missing; sequencing was by immunoSEQ multiplex PCR. The sample records 30,000 to 40,000 clones, around 78% being singletons.

The clonotype comes from a human donor who had a prior SARS-CoV-2 infection. Sample: CD4+ T cells from PBMCs cultured with a peptide pool, taken before COVID-19 vaccination. The chain is built from TRBV7-9 and TRBJ2-1, with 10 nucleotides matching TRBD2. CDR3 DNA: TGTGCCAGCAGCTTAGCACTAGCGGGGACCTACAATGAGCAGTTCTTC. This sequence encodes CASSLALAGTYNEQFF.